This T cell receptor (beta chain) was found in a study of OX40 agonist ivuxolimab in advanced cancers. Some clones are missing from TCRdb's copy, which holds only in-frame ones; the method was immunoSEQ multiplex PCR. The sample lists 55,000 to 65,000 clones; 85% to 90% were seen once. V dropped 5 bases and J dropped 0 bases, with 10 bases sitting between them. This CDR3 comprises 14 residues. CDR1 and CDR2 from the germline V gene are SGHVS and FQNEAQ. The TCR originated in an adult with an advanced solid tumor such as melanoma, head and neck, liver or kidney cancer. The specimen comprised CD4+ or CD8+ T cells sorted from blood, sampled in a trial of the OX40 agonist ivuxolimab. V and J are TRBV7-8 and TRBJ1-1, with D possibly TRBD1 on 6 matching bases. The CDR3 is CASSRGVLNTEAFF. The CDR3 DNA follows: TGTGCCAGCAGCAGGGGGGTTTTGAACACTGAAGCTTTCTTT.